The sequence of this T cell receptor beta chain was determined in a study of blood T cell repertoires in COVID-19. Looking at the study overall: PBMCs, B-cell-depleted T cells, or T cells provided the cDNA or gDNA that made up the material.

This clone was found a few times. The germline CDR1 and CDR2 sequences are SGHTA and FQGNSA. The CDR3 spans 15 residues. V shed 5 bases, J shed 2 bases, and the junction held 5 bases outside the gene matches. Produced via immunoSEQ multiplex PCR; TCRdb's table is partial and in-frame only. Of 90,000 to 130,000 clones listed, around 82% were seen once; the top ten hold 16%. Sequenced sample: peripheral blood. The sequence derives from a woman aged 55 to 70 with acute or convalescent COVID-19. The rearrangement joins TRBV7-2 to TRBJ1-1; TRBD1 matches at 10 bases. The CDR3 sequence: CASSDRDRGNTEAFF. Written as DNA, the CDR3 is TGTGCCAGCAGCGACCGGGACAGGGGTAACACTGAAGCTTTCTTT.